This TCR beta chain was observed in a study of T cell responses to AZD1222 COVID-19 vaccine. Clones were read by immunoSEQ multiplex PCR, and TCRdb kept only the in-frame ones, dropping some. The table lists around 50,000 clones, 84% of them singletons. General observations from the study: Sampling captured repertoires only after the peak T cell response. Vaccination with two AZD1222 doses was followed by a rise in Spike-specific TCR breadth and depth. Recipients of AZD1222 seropositive at baseline numbered only 5 to 7. The donor cohort was predominantly white British with a female majority, and clonal diversity may have been underestimated.

Germline V CDR1 and CDR2: SGHRS, YFSETQ. The CDR3 totals 14 residues. Trimming at V came to 5 bases and at J to 2 bases, leaving 3 bases not matched to a gene. With respect to this clone: Its cognate antigen is unknown.

The sequencing here drew on peripheral blood, taken on day 0 of AZD1222 vaccination. The sequence came from an adult in good health. The V and J genes are TRBV5-1 and TRBJ2-3; 9 bases align to TRBD2. CDR3 loop: CASRERGVTDTQYF. Here the CDR3 DNA reads TGCGCCAGCAGGGAGCGGGGGGTCACAGATACGCAGTATTTT.